These 6 T cell receptor beta chains came from one sample sequenced in a study of T cell responses to AZD1222 COVID-19 vaccine. The repertoire was sequenced with immunoSEQ multiplex PCR; TCRdb's copy has only in-frame clones and lacks some. The data show about 110,000 clones, about 91% seen once. The sequencing used peripheral blood, collected on day 0 of AZD1222 vaccination. The receptors were sampled from an adult in good health.

The CDR3 spells CASSPQSTGAQETQYF. The CDR3 bases are TGTGCCAGTAGTCCCCAGTCGACGGGGGCCCAAGAGACCCAGTACTTC. The rearrangement uses TRBV19 and TRBJ2-5; D might be TRBD1 or TRBD2, each matching 6 bases. Deletions cut 5 bases from V and 1 base from J, with 17 bases between. The CDR3 consists of 16 residues. CDR1 is LNHDA, CDR2 SQIVND, per germline (reference sequence).

The V and J genes are TRBV29-1 and TRBJ2-3; D gene unclear. Germline V gene data show CDR1 as SQVTM and CDR2 as ANQGSEA. This CDR3 comprises 9 residues. V lost 4 bases to trimming and J lost 8 bases, with 4 bases between them. CDR3 residues: CSVGPTQYF. The CDR3 DNA sequence: TGCAGCGTTGGCCCTACGCAGTATTTT.

This chain connects TRBV6-2 or TRBV6-3 to TRBJ2-2, with TRBD2 matching over 8 bases. The CDR3 is 17 amino acids. CDR1 and CDR2 (germline): MNHEY, SVGEGT. V gave up 5 bases and J gave up 5 bases; unmatched junction bases: 13. The CDR3 here is CASSAQSGREKTGELFF. CDR3 sequence (DNA): TGTGCCAGCAGTGCGCAATCCGGGAGGGAGAAAACCGGGGAGCTGTTTTTT.

The chain couples TRBV12-3 or TRBV12-4 to TRBJ1-1; D ambiguous. Trimming pared 0 bases from V and 7 bases from J, leaving 6 bases between. There are 12 residues in the CDR3. Here the CDR3 reads CASSLAALEAFF. CDR3 DNA: TGTGCCAGCAGTTTAGCGGCGCTTGAAGCTTTCTTT.

The J gene is TRBJ1-3, the V gene TRBV5-4, with 9 bases matching TRBD1. Germline CDR1 reads SGHNT; CDR2 reads YYREEE (reference sequence). CDR3 length equals 19 residues. Trimming at V came to 0 bases and at J to 0 bases, leaving 10 bases not matched to a gene. The CDR3 here is CASSLGPTGTGISGNTIYF. The CDR3 DNA sequence: TGTGCCAGCAGCTTGGGTCCGACCGGGACAGGGATCTCTGGAAACACCATATATTTT.

This chain connects TRBV9 to TRBJ2-3; D may be TRBD2 (6 bases). The CDR3 extends over 14 amino acids. V was cut by 3 bases and J by 6 bases, with 14 bases left in between. Germline CDR1 is SGDLS and CDR2 is YYNGEE. CDR3 sequence (DNA): TGTGCCAGCAGCGGCACCCTCGGGGGTGATACGCAGTATTTT. As protein: CASSGTLGGDTQYF.